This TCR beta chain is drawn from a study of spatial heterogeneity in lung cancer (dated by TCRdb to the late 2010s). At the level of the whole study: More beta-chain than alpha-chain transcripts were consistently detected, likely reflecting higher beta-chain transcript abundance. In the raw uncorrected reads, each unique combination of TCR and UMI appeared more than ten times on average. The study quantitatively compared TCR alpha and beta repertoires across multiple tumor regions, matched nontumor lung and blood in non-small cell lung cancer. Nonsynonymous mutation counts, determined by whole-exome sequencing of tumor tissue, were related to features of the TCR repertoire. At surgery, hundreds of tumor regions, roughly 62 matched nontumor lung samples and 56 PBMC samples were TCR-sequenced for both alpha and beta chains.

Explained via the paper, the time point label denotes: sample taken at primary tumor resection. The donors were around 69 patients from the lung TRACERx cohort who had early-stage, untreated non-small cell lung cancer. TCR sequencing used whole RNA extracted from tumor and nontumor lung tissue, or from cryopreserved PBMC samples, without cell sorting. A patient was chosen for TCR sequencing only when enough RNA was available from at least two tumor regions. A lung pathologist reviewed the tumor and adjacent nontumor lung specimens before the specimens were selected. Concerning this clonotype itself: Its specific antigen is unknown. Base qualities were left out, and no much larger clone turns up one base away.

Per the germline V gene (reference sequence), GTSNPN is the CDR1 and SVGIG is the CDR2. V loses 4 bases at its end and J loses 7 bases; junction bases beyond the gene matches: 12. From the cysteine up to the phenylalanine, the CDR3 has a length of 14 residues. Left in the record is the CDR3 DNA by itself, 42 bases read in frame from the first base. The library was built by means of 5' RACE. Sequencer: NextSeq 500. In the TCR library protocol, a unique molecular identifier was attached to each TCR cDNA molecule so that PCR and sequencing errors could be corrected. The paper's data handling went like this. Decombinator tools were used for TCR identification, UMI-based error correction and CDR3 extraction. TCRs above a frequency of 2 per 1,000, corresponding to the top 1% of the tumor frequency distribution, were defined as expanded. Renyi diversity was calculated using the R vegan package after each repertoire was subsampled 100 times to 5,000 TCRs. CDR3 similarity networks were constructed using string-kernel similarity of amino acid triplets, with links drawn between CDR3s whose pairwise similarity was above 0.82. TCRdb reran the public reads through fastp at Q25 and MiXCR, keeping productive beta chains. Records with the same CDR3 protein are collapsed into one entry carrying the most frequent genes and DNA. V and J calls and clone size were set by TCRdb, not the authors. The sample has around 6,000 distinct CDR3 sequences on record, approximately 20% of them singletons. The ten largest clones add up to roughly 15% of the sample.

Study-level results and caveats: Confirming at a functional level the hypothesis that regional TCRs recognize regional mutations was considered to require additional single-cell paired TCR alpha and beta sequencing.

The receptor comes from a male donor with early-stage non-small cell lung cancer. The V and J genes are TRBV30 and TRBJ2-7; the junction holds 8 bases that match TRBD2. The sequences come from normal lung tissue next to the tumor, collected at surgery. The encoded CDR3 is CAWNPGSGVIEQYF. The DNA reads TGTGCCTGGAACCCGGGTAGCGGGGTTATTGAGCAGTACTTC.